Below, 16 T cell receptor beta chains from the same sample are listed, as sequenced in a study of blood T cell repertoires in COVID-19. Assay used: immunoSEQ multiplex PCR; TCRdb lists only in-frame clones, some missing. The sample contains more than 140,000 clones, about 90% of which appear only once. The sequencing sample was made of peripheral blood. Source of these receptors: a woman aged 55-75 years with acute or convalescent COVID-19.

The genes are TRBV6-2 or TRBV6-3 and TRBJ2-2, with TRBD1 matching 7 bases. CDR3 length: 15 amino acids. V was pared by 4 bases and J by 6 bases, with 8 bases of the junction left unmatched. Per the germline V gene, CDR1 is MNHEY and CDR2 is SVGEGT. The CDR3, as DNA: TGTGCCAGCAGTTTCTTTGACAGGGATGCCGGGGAGCTGTTTTTT. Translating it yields CASSFFDRDAGELFF.

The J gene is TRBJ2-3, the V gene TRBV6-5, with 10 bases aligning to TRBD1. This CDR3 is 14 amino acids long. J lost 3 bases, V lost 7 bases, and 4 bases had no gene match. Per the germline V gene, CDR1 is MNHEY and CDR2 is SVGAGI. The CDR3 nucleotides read TGTGCCAGCACCCGGGACAGGGGAACAGATACGCAGTATTTT. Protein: CASTRDRGTDTQYF.

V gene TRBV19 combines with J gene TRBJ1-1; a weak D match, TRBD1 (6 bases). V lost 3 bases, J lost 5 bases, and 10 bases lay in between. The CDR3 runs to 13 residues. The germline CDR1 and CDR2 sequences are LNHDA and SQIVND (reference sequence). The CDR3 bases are TGTGCCAGTAGTATCGGGACACTGACTGAAGCTTTCTTT. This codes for CASSIGTLTEAFF.

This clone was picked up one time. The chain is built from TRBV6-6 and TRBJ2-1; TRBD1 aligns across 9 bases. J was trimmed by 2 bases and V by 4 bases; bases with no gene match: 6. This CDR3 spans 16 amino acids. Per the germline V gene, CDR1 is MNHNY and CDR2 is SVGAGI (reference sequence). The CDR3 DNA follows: TGTGCCAGCAGTTCCTCCCGGGACAGGGCCTACAATGAGCAGTTCTTC. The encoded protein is CASSSSRDRAYNEQFF.

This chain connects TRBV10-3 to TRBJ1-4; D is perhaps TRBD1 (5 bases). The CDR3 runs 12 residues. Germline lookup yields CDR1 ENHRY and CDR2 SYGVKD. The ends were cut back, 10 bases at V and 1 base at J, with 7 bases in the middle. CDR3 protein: CATGGTNEKLFF. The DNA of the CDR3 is TGTGCCACGGGGGGAACTAATGAAAAACTGTTTTTT.

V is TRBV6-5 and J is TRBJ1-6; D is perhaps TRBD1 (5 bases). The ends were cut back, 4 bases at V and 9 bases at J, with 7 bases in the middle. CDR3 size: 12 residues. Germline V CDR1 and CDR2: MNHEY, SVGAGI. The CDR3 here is CASSFGGSPLHF. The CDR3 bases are TGTGCCAGCAGTTTCGGGGGTTCACCCCTCCACTTT.

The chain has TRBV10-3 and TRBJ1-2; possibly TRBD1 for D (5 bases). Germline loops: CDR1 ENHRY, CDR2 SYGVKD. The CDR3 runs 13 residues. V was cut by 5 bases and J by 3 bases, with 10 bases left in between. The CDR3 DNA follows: TGTGCCATCAGTAACACGGGGGACTATGGCTACACCTTC. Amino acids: CAISNTGDYGYTF.

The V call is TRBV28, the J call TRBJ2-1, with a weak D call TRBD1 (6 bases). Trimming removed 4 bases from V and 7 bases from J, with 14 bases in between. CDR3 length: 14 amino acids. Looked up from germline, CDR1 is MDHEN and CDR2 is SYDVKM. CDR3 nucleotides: TGTGCCAGCAGTTCCCCCCCGGGGACAAATGAGCAGTTCTTC. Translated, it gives CASSSPPGTNEQFF.

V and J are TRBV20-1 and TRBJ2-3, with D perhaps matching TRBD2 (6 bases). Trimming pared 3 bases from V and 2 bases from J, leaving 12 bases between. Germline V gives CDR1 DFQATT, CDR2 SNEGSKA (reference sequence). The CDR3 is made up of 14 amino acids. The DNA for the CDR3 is TGCAGTGCTAGTGCTAGCGCAAACACAGATACGCAGTATTTT. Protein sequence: CSASASANTDTQYF.

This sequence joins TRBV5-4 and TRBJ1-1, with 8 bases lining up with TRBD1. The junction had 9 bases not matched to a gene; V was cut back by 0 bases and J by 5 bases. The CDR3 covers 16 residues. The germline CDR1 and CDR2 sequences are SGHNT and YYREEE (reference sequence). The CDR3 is CASSLEGTGLGTEAFF. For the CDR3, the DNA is TGTGCCAGCAGCTTGGAAGGGACAGGCCTAGGTACTGAAGCTTTCTTT.

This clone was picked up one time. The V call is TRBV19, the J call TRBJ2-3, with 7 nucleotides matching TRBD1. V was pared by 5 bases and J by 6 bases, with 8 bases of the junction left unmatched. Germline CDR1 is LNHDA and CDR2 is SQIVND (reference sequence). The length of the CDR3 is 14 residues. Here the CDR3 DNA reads TGTGCCAGTAGTTCGCGACAGGGTCCCGATACGCAGTATTTT. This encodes CASSSRQGPDTQYF.

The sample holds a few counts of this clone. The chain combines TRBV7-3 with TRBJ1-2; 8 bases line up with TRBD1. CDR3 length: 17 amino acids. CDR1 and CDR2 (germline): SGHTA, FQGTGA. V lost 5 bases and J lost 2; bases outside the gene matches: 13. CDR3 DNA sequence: TGTGCCAGCAGCCAAACCGCGGGACAGGTTAGCAACTATGGCTACACCTTC. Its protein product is CASSQTAGQVSNYGYTF.

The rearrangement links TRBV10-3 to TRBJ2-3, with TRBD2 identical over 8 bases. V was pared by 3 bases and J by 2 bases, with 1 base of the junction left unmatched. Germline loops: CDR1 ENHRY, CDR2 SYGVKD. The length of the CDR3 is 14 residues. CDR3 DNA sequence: TGTGCCATCAGTGACGGGGGGGACACAGATACGCAGTATTTT. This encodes CAISDGGDTDTQYF.

The CDR3 DNA reads TGTGCCAGCACCGAGGAGGGAATTAATGAAAAACTGTTTTTT. Translation gives CASTEEGINEKLFF. The chain recombines TRBV2 with TRBJ1-4; no reliable D call. The V and J ends lost 7 bases and 4 bases respectively, with 13 bases between them. CDR3 length equals 14 residues. Germline V CDR1 and CDR2: SNHLY, FYNNEI.

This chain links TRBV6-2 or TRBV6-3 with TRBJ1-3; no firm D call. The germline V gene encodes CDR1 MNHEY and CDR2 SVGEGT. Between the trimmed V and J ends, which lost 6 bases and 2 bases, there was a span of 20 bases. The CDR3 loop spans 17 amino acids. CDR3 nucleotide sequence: TGTGCCAGCAGCGAACTCCCTCGGAACCGGGCTGGAAACACCATATATTTT. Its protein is CASSELPRNRAGNTIYF.

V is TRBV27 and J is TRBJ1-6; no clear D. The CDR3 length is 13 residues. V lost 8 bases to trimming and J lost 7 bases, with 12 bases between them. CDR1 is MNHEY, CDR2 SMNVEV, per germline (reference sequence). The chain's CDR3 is CASGPVFNSPLHF. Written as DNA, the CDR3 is TGTGCCAGCGGTCCAGTTTTCAATTCACCCCTCCACTTT.